The TCR beta chain under discussion was sequenced for a study of T cells in Graves' hyperthyroidism and ophthalmopathy. Deletions cut 6 bases from V and 1 base from J, with 19 bases between. Per the germline V gene, CDR1 is SNHLY and CDR2 is FYNNEI. CDR3 length equals 16 residues. In this sample, this clonotype turned up many times. The target antigen is unknown. Study-wide findings and caveats: Clonotypes that were expanded in thyroid above 0.001 mostly appeared in blood too.

The CDR3 regions of TCR beta were amplified from RNA transcripts. Initially, a first-round RT-PCR of the TCR CDR3 employed the HTBI primer set. One entry per CDR3 protein, called by TCRdb with MiXCR from the multiplex PCR reads. The repertoire holds around 280,000 distinct CDR3 sequences, with around 15% as singletons. The sequence was collected from a woman in her thirties or forties with Graves' hyperthyroidism. This rearrangement joins TRBV2 to TRBJ2-7; D may be TRBD1 (6 bases). The sample was blood. CDR3 nucleotides: TGTGCCAGCAGCAGAGAACAGGGTTTCAGTTCCTACGAGCAGTACTTC. Translating gives CASSREQGFSSYEQYF.